A selection of T cell receptor beta chains follows, all from one sample in a study of glioma-infiltrating T cells after dendritic cell vaccination. Clones were read by immunoSEQ multiplex PCR, and TCRdb kept only the in-frame ones, dropping some. The sample holds 55,000 to 75,000 clones, 70% to 85% seen once. The sample was blood, taken after dendritic cell vaccination. Receptors originate from a human donor with glioblastoma. Both conserved end residues are part of each CDR3. The order of the fields is D gene, clone size, J gene, V gene, CDR3 DNA, CDR3 protein. A D gene is named only where the DNA matches it firmly. Size tells how often a clone was seen (once, few, many) or the class of an expanded clone, and some rows leave it out.

D gene: NA
clone size: NA
J gene: TRBJ2-3
V gene: TRBV6-6
CDR3 DNA: TGTGCCAGCAGTTTCGGACACACAGATACGCAGTATTTT
CDR3 protein: CASSFGHTDTQYF

D gene: NA
clone size: NA
J gene: TRBJ2-3
V gene: TRBV30
CDR3 DNA: TGTGCCTGGAGTGTGGCTAGTCGGGATACGCAGTATTTT
CDR3 protein: CAWSVASRDTQYF

D gene: NA
clone size: NA
J gene: TRBJ1-2
V gene: TRBV11-1
CDR3 DNA: TGTGCCAGCAGCGGAGGGGGGGTCCCCCGGTTCTATGGCTACACCTTC
CDR3 protein: CASSGGGVPRFYGYTF

D gene: TRBD1
clone size: NA
J gene: TRBJ1-1
V gene: TRBV18
CDR3 DNA: TGTGCCAGCTCACCAACGGGGGACAGGGGAGGGCGAGCTTTCTTT
CDR3 protein: CASSPTGDRGGRAFF

D gene: TRBD2
clone size: NA
J gene: TRBJ2-7
V gene: TRBV6-5
CDR3 DNA: TGTGCCAGCAGTTTGGGACTAGCGGGGTACGAGCAGTACTTC
CDR3 protein: CASSLGLAGYEQYF

D gene: NA
clone size: NA
J gene: TRBJ2-3
V gene: TRBV19
CDR3 DNA: TGTGCCAGTAGTCCCACCCGGGACTCTAGCACAGATACGCAGTATTTT
CDR3 protein: CASSPTRDSSTDTQYF

D gene: TRBD1
clone size: once
J gene: TRBJ2-7
V gene: TRBV20-1
CDR3 DNA: TGCAGTGCTGGGGACAGATACGAGCAGTACTTC
CDR3 protein: CSAGDRYEQYF

D gene: TRBD1
clone size: NA
J gene: TRBJ1-2
V gene: TRBV19
CDR3 DNA: TGTGCCAGTAACCCGGGACAGGTTAACTATGGCTACACCTTC
CDR3 protein: CASNPGQVNYGYTF

D gene: TRBD1
clone size: NA
J gene: TRBJ1-2
V gene: TRBV7-9
CDR3 DNA: TGTGCCAGCAGCCCACCCGGGACAGGGGACTATGGCTACACCTTC
CDR3 protein: CASSPPGTGDYGYTF

D gene: NA
clone size: NA
J gene: TRBJ2-2
V gene: TRBV2
CDR3 DNA: TGTGCCAGTCAGATCGGGGGGAACACCGGGGAGCTGTTTTTT
CDR3 protein: CASQIGGNTGELFF

D gene: TRBD2
clone size: NA
J gene: TRBJ2-7
V gene: TRBV9
CDR3 DNA: TGTGCCAGCAGCCCTGGACTAGCGGGGGGGCTTTCCTACGAGCAGTACTTC
CDR3 protein: CASSPGLAGGLSYEQYF

D gene: TRBD1
clone size: once
J gene: TRBJ1-1
V gene: TRBV10-3
CDR3 DNA: TGTGCCATCAGTGCAAACAGGGGGGGCACTGAAGCTTTCTTT
CDR3 protein: CAISANRGGTEAFF

D gene: TRBD1
clone size: NA
J gene: TRBJ2-7
V gene: TRBV14
CDR3 DNA: TGTGCCAGCAGCCAAGTTCTGGACAGGGGGCAAGGGAGCTCCTACGAGCAGTACTTC
CDR3 protein: CASSQVLDRGQGSSYEQYF

D gene: NA
clone size: NA
J gene: TRBJ2-3
V gene: TRBV5-4
CDR3 DNA: TGTGCCAGCAGCCTCCCTGGGGCGATAAGCACAGATACGCAGTATTTT
CDR3 protein: CASSLPGAISTDTQYF

D gene: NA
clone size: once
J gene: TRBJ2-7
V gene: TRBV12-5
CDR3 DNA: TGTGCTAGTGGTTTGGCCGGTGTCCAGGCCCGGCGTCTGAACGAGCAGTACTTC
CDR3 protein: CASGLAGVQARRLNEQYF

D gene: TRBD2
clone size: NA
J gene: TRBJ2-5
V gene: TRBV5-4
CDR3 DNA: TGTGCCAGCAGCTTGGGACTAGCGGGCCAAGAGACCCAGTACTTC
CDR3 protein: CASSLGLAGQETQYF

D gene: TRBD2
clone size: NA
J gene: TRBJ2-1
V gene: TRBV18
CDR3 DNA: TGTGCCAGCTCATCCTCGACTAGCCGGAGCTCCTACAATGAGCAGTTCTTC
CDR3 protein: CASSSSTSRSSYNEQFF

D gene: NA
clone size: once
J gene: TRBJ1-1
V gene: TRBV4-3
CDR3 DNA: TGCGCCAGCAGCCAAGAGACTGGGTACACTGAAGCTTTCTTT
CDR3 protein: CASSQETGYTEAFF

D gene: NA
clone size: few
J gene: TRBJ1-4
V gene: TRBV4-1
CDR3 DNA: TGCGCCAGCAGTCGGCCCGGTCAGAGGGAAAAACTGTTTTTT
CDR3 protein: CASSRPGQREKLFF

D gene: TRBD1
clone size: NA
J gene: TRBJ2-7
V gene: TRBV27
CDR3 DNA: TGTGCCAGCAGCCCGGGGACAGGGGGCAACGAGCAGTACTTC
CDR3 protein: CASSPGTGGNEQYF

D gene: TRBD2
clone size: NA
J gene: TRBJ2-3
V gene: TRBV28
CDR3 DNA: TGTGCCAGCAGTTCAAGACTAGCGGGGGAGCCAGATACGCAGTATTTT
CDR3 protein: CASSSRLAGEPDTQYF

D gene: NA
clone size: NA
J gene: TRBJ2-3
V gene: TRBV18
CDR3 DNA: TGTGCCAGCTCACTTACGATTCAGCGAGACACAGATACGCAGTATTTT
CDR3 protein: CASSLTIQRDTDTQYF